Below are 22 T cell receptor beta chains sequenced from a single sample in a study of blood T cell repertoires in COVID-19. Here immunoSEQ multiplex PCR was the method, and the copy in TCRdb shows in-frame clones only, minus some. The profile shows fewer than 250,000 clones, approximately 89% of them singletons. Sequenced: peripheral blood. These receptor sequences come from a middle-aged woman with acute or convalescent COVID-19.

The chain carries TRBV5-1 and TRBJ2-5; D perhaps matches TRBD2 (5 bases). The germline CDR1 and CDR2 sequences are SGHRS and YFSETQ. The germline V and J ends were trimmed by 0 bases and 2 bases, with 11 bases remaining between them. The length of the CDR3 is 15 residues. CDR3 region: CASSLASTSQETQYF. DNA for the CDR3: TGCGCCAGCAGCTTGGCCAGTACTAGTCAAGAGACCCAGTACTTC.

In its sample, this clone was seen a few times. CDR3 sequence reads: CASSLGWQGNEKLFF. CDR3 bases: TGCGCCAGCAGCTTGGGTTGGCAGGGGAATGAAAAACTGTTTTTT. The J gene is TRBJ1-4, the V gene TRBV5-1; a weak D match, TRBD1 (6 bases). The CDR3 covers 15 residues. The V and J ends lost 0 bases and 5 bases respectively, with 11 bases between them. Germline CDR1 and CDR2: SGHRS and YFSETQ.

J is TRBJ2-5 and V is TRBV5-4; D is possibly TRBD2 (5 bases). V shed 1 base and J shed 0 bases, with 7 bases lying between them. Germline values: CDR1 SGHNT, CDR2 YYREEE (reference sequence). CDR3 length: 14 amino acids. The CDR3 DNA is TGTGCCAGCAGCTTGACCGGGGACCAAGAGACCCAGTACTTC. Protein: CASSLTGDQETQYF.

This chain uses TRBV5-1 with TRBJ1-2; 8 bases line up with TRBD1. This CDR3 has 15 amino acids. V was clipped by 0 bases and J by 7 bases; unmatched bases: 8. The germline CDR1 and CDR2 sequences are SGHRS and YFSETQ. The CDR3 bases are TGCGCCAGCAGCTTGGCTCCAGGGGGCGCGGCTGGCTACACCTTC. This sequence encodes CASSLAPGGAAGYTF.

The genes are TRBV10-3 and TRBJ1-2; 7 bases line up with TRBD1. Trimming cost V 6 bases and J 4 bases; bases outside gene matches: 5. This CDR3 comprises 13 residues. CDR1 is ENHRY and CDR2 is SYGVKD in the germline V gene. The CDR3 sequence: CAIRGDSFYGYTF. CDR3 DNA: TGTGCCATCAGAGGGGACAGCTTCTATGGCTACACCTTC.

The chain joins TRBV7-9 to TRBJ1-2; no firm D call. The V gene's germline CDR1 is SEHNR and CDR2 FQNEAQ (reference sequence). This CDR3 region has 13 residues. V was shortened by 6 bases and J by 3 bases, with 11 bases between the two germline ends. CDR3 loop: CASSHIGDYGYTF. CDR3 DNA: TGTGCCAGCAGTCACATCGGGGACTATGGCTACACCTTC.

The chain carries TRBV5-8 and TRBJ1-1, with D hard to call. The germline V gene has CDR1 SGHTS and CDR2 YDEGEE. The CDR3 extends over 12 amino acids. The V and J ends lost 3 bases and 11 bases respectively, with 14 bases between them. The CDR3 loop is CASSSRAPGAFF. DNA for the CDR3: TGTGCCAGCAGCTCCCGGGCCCCGGGGGCTTTCTTT. Full variable domain (rest looked up from reference TRBV5-8 and TRBJ1-1): EAGVTQSPTHLIKTRGQQATLRCSPISGHTSVYWYQQALGLGLQFLLWYDEGEERNRGNFPPRFSGRQFPNYSSELNVNALELEDSALYLCASSSRAPGAFFGQGTRLTVV.

The chain joins TRBV27 to TRBJ1-1; possibly TRBD1 for D (5 bases). The CDR3 contains 14 residues. V lost 6 bases, J lost 4 bases, and 15 bases lay in between. Germline V gene sequence: CDR1 MNHEY, CDR2 SMNVEV (reference sequence). The CDR3 protein is CASSIQGGSTEAFF. The CDR3 bases are TGTGCCAGCAGCATTCAGGGAGGGAGCACTGAAGCTTTCTTT.

The V gene is TRBV9, the J gene TRBJ1-6, with 7 nucleotides matching TRBD1. The junction had 1 base not matched to a gene; V was cut back by 0 bases and J by 4 bases. CDR3 length: 15 amino acids. CDR1 is SGDLS and CDR2 is YYNGEE in the germline V gene. The CDR3 protein is CASSVGRGYNSPLHF. The CDR3 region has the DNA TGTGCCAGCAGCGTAGGCAGGGGGTATAATTCACCCCTCCACTTT.

This clone showed up just a few times. This rearrangement joins TRBV6-6 to TRBJ1-1, with 7 bases fitting TRBD1. CDR3 length: 15 residues. The V gene's germline CDR1 is MNHNY and CDR2 SVGAGI (reference sequence). Unmatched junction bases numbered 3, after V lost 2 bases and J lost 0 bases. The CDR3 DNA is TGTGCCAGCAGTTACGGGGGACAGTTGAACACTGAAGCTTTCTTT. Translation gives CASSYGGQLNTEAFF.

Only one count was recorded for this clone. The chain joins TRBV5-5 to TRBJ2-5; 9 nucleotides match TRBD2. The germline V gene has CDR1 SGHKS and CDR2 YYEKEE (reference sequence). Germline trimming cut 1 base from V and 1 base from J; bases unmatched to any gene: 8. This CDR3 is 17 amino acids long. The CDR3 region has the DNA TGTGCCAGCAGCTTGCCATATAGCGGGGGCCTCCAAGAGACCCAGTACTTC. Protein: CASSLPYSGGLQETQYF.

J is TRBJ2-7 and V is TRBV5-8; 7 bases are a match to TRBD2. This CDR3 region has 16 residues. Trimming at V came to 1 base and at J to 0 bases, leaving 7 bases not matched to a gene. Germline lookup yields CDR1 SGHTS and CDR2 YDEGEE. The CDR3 protein is CASSLWLAVSSYEQYV. CDR3 DNA: TGTGCCAGCAGCTTGTGGCTAGCGGTAAGCTCCTACGAGCAGTACGTC.

This chain joins TRBV6-5 and TRBJ1-5; a possible D gene is TRBD1 (6 bases). V was shortened by 5 bases and J by 0 bases, with 11 bases between the two germline ends. Germline V lookup: CDR1 MNHEY, CDR2 SVGAGI. The CDR3 is 15 residues long. CDR3 amino acids: CASSTGTNSNQPQHF. The DNA of the CDR3 is TGTGCCAGCAGTACCGGGACAAATAGCAATCAGCCCCAGCATTTT.

The rearrangement links TRBV2 to TRBJ2-1; D ambiguous. Germline V gene lookup returns CDR1 SNHLY and CDR2 FYNNEI. Trimming removed 2 bases at V and 5 bases at J, with 7 bases between. The CDR3 has 13 residues. CDR3 protein: CASSEYSHNEQFF. CDR3 sequence (DNA): TGTGCCAGCAGTGAATACAGCCACAATGAGCAGTTCTTC. Based on the CDR3 plus reference TRBV2 and TRBJ2-1, the full variable domain is EPEVTQTPSHQVTQMGQEVILRCVPISNHLYFYWYRQILGQKVEFLVSFYNNEISEKSEIFDDQFSVERPDGSNFTLKIRSTKLEDSAMYFCASSEYSHNEQFFGPGTRLTVL.

The chain is built from TRBV19 and TRBJ1-5, with 11 positions matching TRBD1. V gave up 6 bases and J gave up 3 bases; unmatched junction bases: 7. CDR1 and CDR2 (germline): LNHDA, SQIVND (reference sequence). The CDR3 totals 16 residues. The CDR3 nucleotides read TGTGCCAGTAGACTCCGGGGACAGGGGGTCAATCAGCCCCAGCATTTT. Amino acid sequence: CASRLRGQGVNQPQHF.

The V call is TRBV5-1, the J call TRBJ2-1; TRBD2 matches 8 bases. This CDR3 spans 16 amino acids. The J segment lost 4 bases and the V segment lost 3 bases, leaving 9 bases of the junction unmatched. From germline, CDR1 is SGHRS and CDR2 YFSETQ. The CDR3 region is CASSSAGTRQYNEQFF. In DNA form, the CDR3 reads TGCGCCAGCAGCTCCGCCGGGACTAGACAATACAATGAGCAGTTCTTC.

This clone showed up just a few times. J is TRBJ2-7 and V is TRBV6-1, with 7 positions matching TRBD1. Germline V CDR1 and CDR2: MNHNS, SASEGT. CDR3 length equals 13 residues. Unmatched junction bases numbered 6, after V lost 3 bases and J lost 7 bases. The CDR3 protein is CASSDLTGHEQYV. In DNA, the CDR3 is TGTGCCAGCAGTGACCTGACAGGGCATGAGCAGTACGTC.

The table lists this clone with a count of one. The genes are TRBV10-3 and TRBJ2-7, with 7 bases that match TRBD1. The CDR3 sequence is 12 residues long. Trimming took 7 bases from V and 7 from J; bases not matched to a gene: 7. CDR1 ENHRY and CDR2 SYGVKD come from the germline V gene. CDR3 in DNA: TGTGCCATCAAGGGAGAGGGGGCGGAGCAGTACGTC. This encodes CAIKGEGAEQYV.

J is TRBJ1-1 and V is TRBV19, with D possibly TRBD1 on 5 matching bases. CDR3 length: 14 amino acids. Trimming left V 8 bases short and J 0 bases short, with 13 bases between. From germline, CDR1 is LNHDA and CDR2 SQIVND (reference sequence). The CDR3 protein is CASGNRRMNTEAFF. The DNA of the CDR3 is TGTGCCAGTGGAAACAGGCGCATGAACACTGAAGCTTTCTTT. The whole variable domain, filled in from reference TRBV19 and TRBJ1-1, reads DGGITQSPKYLFRKEGQNVTLSCEQNLNHDAMYWYRQDPGQGLRLIYYSQIVNDFQKGDIAEGYSVSREKKESFPLTVTSAQKNPTAFYLCASGNRRMNTEAFFGQGTRLTVV.

The chain recombines TRBV6-5 with TRBJ1-1; D may be TRBD1 (5 bases). Germline V lookup: CDR1 MNHEY, CDR2 SVGAGI. Trimming removed 4 bases from V and 0 bases from J, with 9 bases in between. This CDR3 has 14 residues. CDR3 loop: CASSLTAMNTEAFF. Here the CDR3 DNA reads TGTGCCAGCAGTTTGACAGCCATGAACACTGAAGCTTTCTTT.

CDR3 loop: CASSLSGGSLAKNIQYF. The CDR3 DNA is TGTGCCAGCAGCTTATCCGGAGGGTCGCTAGCCAAAAACATTCAGTACTTC. The chain couples TRBV7-9 to TRBJ2-4; tentatively, D is TRBD2 (6 bases). Germline CDR1 reads SEHNR; CDR2 reads FQNEAQ (reference sequence). The CDR3 is 17 residues long. Trimming cost V 2 bases and J 0 bases, with 14 bases left between them.

CDR3 nucleotides: TGCAGCAGCCGGGAGAACTATGGCTACACCTTC. It is translated as CSSRENYGYTF. The chain joins TRBV29-1 to TRBJ1-2; D is unclear. V was clipped by 8 bases and J by 2 bases, with 9 bases between them. Germline CDR1 is SQVTM and CDR2 is ANQGSEA. CDR3 size: 11 residues. The full variable domain, with the rest looked up from reference TRBV29-1 and TRBJ1-2, is SAVISQKPSRDICQRGTSLTIQCQVDSQVTMMFWYRQQPGQSLTLIATANQGSEATYESGFVIDKFPISRPNLTFSTLTVSNMSPEDSSIYLCSSRENYGYTFGSGTRLTVV.